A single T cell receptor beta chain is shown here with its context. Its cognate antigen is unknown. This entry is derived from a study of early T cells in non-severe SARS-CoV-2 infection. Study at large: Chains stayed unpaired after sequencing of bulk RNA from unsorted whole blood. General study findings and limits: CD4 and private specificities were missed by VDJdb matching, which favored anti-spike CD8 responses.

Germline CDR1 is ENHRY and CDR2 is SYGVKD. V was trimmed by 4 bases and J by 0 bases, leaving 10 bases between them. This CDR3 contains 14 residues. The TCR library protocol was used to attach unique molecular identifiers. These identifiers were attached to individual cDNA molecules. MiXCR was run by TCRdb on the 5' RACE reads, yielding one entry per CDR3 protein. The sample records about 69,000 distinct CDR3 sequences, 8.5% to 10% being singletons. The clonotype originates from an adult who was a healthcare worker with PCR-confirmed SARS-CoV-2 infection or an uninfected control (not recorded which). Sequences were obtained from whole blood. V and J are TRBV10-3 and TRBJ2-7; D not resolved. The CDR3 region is CAISVQAGSYEQYF. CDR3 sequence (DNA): TGTGCCATCAGTGTCCAGGCCGGCTCCTACGAGCAGTACTTC.